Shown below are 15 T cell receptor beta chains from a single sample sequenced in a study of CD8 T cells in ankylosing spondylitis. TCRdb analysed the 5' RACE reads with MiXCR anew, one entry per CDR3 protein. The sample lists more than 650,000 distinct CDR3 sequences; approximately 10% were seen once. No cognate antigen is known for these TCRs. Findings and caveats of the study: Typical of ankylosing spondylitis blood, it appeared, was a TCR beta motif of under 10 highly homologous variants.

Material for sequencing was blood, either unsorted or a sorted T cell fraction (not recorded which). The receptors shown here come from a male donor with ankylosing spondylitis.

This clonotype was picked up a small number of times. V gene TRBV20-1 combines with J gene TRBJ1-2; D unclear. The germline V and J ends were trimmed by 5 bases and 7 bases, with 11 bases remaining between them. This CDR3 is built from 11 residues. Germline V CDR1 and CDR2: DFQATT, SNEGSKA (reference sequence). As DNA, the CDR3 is TGCAGTGCTTCGGACTCTACTGGCTACACCTTC. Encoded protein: CSASDSTGYTF.

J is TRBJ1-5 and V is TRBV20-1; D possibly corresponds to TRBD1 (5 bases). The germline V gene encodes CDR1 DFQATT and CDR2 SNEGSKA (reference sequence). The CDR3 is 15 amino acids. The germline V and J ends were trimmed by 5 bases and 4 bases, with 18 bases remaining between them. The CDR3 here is CSASVGPNFNQPQHF. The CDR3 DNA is TGCAGTGCTTCCGTGGGACCGAACTTTAATCAGCCCCAGCATTTT.

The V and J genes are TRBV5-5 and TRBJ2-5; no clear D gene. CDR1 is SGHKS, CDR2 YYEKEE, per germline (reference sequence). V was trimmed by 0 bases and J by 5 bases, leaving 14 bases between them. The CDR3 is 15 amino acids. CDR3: CASSLDGRLRETQYF. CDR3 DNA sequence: TGTGCCAGCAGCTTGGATGGCAGGCTAAGGGAGACCCAGTACTTC.

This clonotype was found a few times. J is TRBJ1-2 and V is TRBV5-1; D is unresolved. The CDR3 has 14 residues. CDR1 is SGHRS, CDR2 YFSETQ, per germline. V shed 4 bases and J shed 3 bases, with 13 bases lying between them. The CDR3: CASSLLGSDYGYTF. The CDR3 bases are TGCGCCAGCAGCCTCCTGGGGTCAGACTATGGCTACACCTTC.

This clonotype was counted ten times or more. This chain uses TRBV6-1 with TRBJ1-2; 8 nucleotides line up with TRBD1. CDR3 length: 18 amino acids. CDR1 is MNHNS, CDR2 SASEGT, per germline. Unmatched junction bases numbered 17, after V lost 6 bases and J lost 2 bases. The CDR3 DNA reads TGTGCCAGCAGACCCCCCCTCAGGGGGCCCAAGAGCAACTATGGCTACACCTTC. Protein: CASRPPLRGPKSNYGYTF.

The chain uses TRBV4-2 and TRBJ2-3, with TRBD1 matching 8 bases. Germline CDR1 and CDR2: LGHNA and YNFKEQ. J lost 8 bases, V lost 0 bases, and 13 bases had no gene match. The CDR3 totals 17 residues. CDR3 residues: CASSQDSTGRGPVTQYF. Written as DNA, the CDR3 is TGTGCCAGCAGCCAAGACTCAACCGGCAGGGGGCCGGTTACGCAGTATTTT.

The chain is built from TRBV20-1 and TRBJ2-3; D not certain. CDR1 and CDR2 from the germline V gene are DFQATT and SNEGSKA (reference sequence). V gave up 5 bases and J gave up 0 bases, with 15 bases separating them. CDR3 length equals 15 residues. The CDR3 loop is CSAASAVTSTDTQYF. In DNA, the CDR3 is TGCAGTGCTGCATCGGCAGTGACTAGCACAGATACGCAGTATTTT.

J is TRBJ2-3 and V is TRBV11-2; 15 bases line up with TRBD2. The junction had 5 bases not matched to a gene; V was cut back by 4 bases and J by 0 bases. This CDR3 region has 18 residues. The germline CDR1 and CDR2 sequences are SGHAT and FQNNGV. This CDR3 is CASSSGLAGGLSTDTQYF. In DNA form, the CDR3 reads TGTGCCAGCAGCTCGGGACTAGCGGGAGGCTTAAGCACAGATACGCAGTATTTT.

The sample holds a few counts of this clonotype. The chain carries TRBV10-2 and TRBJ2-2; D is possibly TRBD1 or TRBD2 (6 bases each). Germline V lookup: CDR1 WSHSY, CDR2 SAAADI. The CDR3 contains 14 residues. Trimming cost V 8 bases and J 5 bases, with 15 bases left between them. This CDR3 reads CASHHGGRTGELFF. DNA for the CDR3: TGCGCCAGCCATCACGGGGGCAGGACCGGGGAGCTGTTTTTT.

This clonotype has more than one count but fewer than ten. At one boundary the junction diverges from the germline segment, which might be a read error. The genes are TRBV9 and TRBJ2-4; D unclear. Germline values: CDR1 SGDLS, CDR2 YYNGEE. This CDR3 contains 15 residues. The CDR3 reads CASSVGARAENIQYF. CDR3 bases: TGTGCCAGCAGCGTAGGGGCCCGAGCCGAAAACATTCAGTACTTC.

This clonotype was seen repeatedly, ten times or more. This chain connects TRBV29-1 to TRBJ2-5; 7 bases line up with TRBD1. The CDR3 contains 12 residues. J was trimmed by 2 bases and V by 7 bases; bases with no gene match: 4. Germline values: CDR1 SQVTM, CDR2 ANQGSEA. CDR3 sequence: CSAEGQQETQYF. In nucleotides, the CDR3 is TGCAGCGCCGAGGGACAGCAAGAGACCCAGTACTTC.

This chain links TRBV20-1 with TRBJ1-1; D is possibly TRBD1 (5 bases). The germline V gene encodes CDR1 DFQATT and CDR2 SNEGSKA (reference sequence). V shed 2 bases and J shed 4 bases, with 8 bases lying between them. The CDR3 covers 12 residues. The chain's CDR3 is CSARRQTTEAFF. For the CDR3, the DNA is TGCAGTGCTAGACGACAGACCACTGAAGCTTTCTTT.

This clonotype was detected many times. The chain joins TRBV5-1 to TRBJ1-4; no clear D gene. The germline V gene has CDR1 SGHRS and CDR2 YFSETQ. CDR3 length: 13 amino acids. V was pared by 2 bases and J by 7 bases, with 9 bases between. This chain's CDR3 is CASSFGGREKLFF. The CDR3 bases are TGCGCCAGCAGCTTTGGTGGGCGTGAAAAACTGTTTTTT.

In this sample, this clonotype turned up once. The CDR3 here is CASSPHPTGEGAFF. DNA of the CDR3: TGTGCCAGCTCACCACACCCCACAGGGGAAGGAGCTTTCTTT. The chain couples TRBV18 to TRBJ1-1; TRBD1 aligns across 7 bases. CDR1 is KGHSH and CDR2 is LQKENI in the germline V gene. J gave up 10 bases and V 1 base, and 9 bases lay outside the gene matches. The CDR3 is made up of 14 amino acids.

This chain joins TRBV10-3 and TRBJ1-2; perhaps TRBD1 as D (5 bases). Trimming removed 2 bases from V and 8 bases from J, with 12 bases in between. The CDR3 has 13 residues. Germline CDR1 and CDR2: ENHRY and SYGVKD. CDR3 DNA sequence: TGTGCCATCAGTGAGGGGACGTCAGGGGGCTACACCTTC. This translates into CAISEGTSGGYTF.